Here is one T cell receptor (beta chain) with its context. Sequencing was performed with immunoSEQ multiplex PCR; in TCRdb, only in-frame clones are kept and a portion is missing. The sample includes about 52,000 clones, 70% to 85% of them seen just once. This sample was taken from a study of blood T cell repertoires in COVID-19. Trimming shortened V by 5 bases and J by 5 bases, and 22 bases separated the two germline ends. This CDR3 comprises 17 residues. In germline, CDR1 is SSHAT, CDR2 FNYEAQ (reference sequence). The receptor was isolated from a man aged 80 or over with COVID-19, enrolled during active disease. The chain employs TRBV7-7 and TRBJ2-1, with a possible D match to TRBD2 (5 bases). Sample: peripheral blood. CDR3 in amino acids: CASSRGIRGRQDNEQFF. The CDR3 region has the DNA TGTGCCAGCAGCCGAGGTATTCGCGGGCGTCAGGACAATGAGCAGTTCTTC.